Detailed here is one T cell receptor (beta chain). Its antigen is not yet known. Per-nucleotide qualities are absent, and no much larger clonotype sits a single base away. This sample stems from a study of cytomegalovirus exposure and HLA in healthy donors (dated by TCRdb to between 2016 and 2019). For the study in its entirety: In an earlier analysis of some 550 of the donors, less than 350 Gb of sequence data and 95 million to 130 million unique TCR beta sequences from about 179 million T cells were reported. Typing coverage varied by locus: roughly 629-640 donors for A, B, C, DRB1 and DQB1; roughly 520 for DQA1; 606 for DPA1; under 490 for DPB1. An early release that covered some 630 HLA-typed donors contained about 300 gigabases of sequencing data and some 87 million unique TCR sequences. The study profiled the T cell repertoires of 550 to 700 subjects by immunosequencing and related them to cytomegalovirus serostatus. Across 300 to 500 genotyped donors of the cohort, an average of roughly 200,000 unique TCR beta nucleotide sequences per donor were sequenced, and around 19% of those sequences were non-productive. In a later genetic analysis, genome-wide SNP genotypes for about three fifths of the roughly 670 donors were used, and that subset was treated as a discovery cohort. Every repertoire in the discovery cohort had been generated on one and the same sequencing platform. Roughly 5 DR-DQ haplotypes were handled as single units for association and clustering, since linkage in the cohort was strong. High-throughput TCR immunosequencing, statistical association of individual TCRs with disease status, and machine learning were combined to predict cytomegalovirus infection status. In a later analysis, previously published TCR beta repertoires from 670 or so donors were re-analyzed and high-resolution HLA genotyping was added so that TCR occurrence patterns could be studied. The aim of the study was to test whether cataloging public T cell receptors could identify signatures of past pathogen exposure. A separate validation cohort of roughly 120 different subjects was used in addition to the approximately 700-subject first cohort. Class I and class II HLA loci were covered by the typing at four-digit resolution. Rather than using new phenotypic data, the later analysis identified candidate immune exposures from TCR beta sequences and from how often those sequences occurred across donors. Donor age, sex, ethnicity and CMV serostatus were compiled alongside the repertoire data. The genetic ancestry cluster associated with self-reported Caucasian donors included roughly four fifths of the 398 genotyped donors. An earlier analysis of roughly 580 of the donors used high-throughput TCR beta sequencing to judge whether each TCR beta V gene segment behaved as functional or pseudogenic.

Overall study outcomes, separate from this receptor: In both the original and validation cohorts, the classifier was reported to diagnose cytomegalovirus status with high specificity and sensitivity. CMV serostatus was the only immune exposure information available for the cohort. A further reported finding was that TCR beta sequences accurately predicted the HLA-A and HLA-B alleles for most subjects in the first cohort. Correlated functional status among segregating V segments might reflect linkage disequilibrium, but an unknown experimental factor could not be ruled out. According to a later analysis, most CMV-associated TCR beta chains appeared to be HLA-restricted, and the HLA associations seemed to be driven largely by CMV exposure. The study listed approximately 150 TCR beta chains as associated with cytomegalovirus. Because HLA typing was missing for some donors at each locus, association tests included only the typed subset. The authors suggested that the approach could potentially be generalized to other disease states and immunological phenotypes. At a false discovery rate of 0.05, a later analysis linked around 15,000 TCR beta sequences to specific HLA alleles. According to a later analysis, parvovirus B19, influenza, CMV and Epstein-Barr virus appeared linked to several top co-occurrence clusters. Most TCR sequences were observed very rarely across donors, whereas some public TCRs were present in many individuals. In vitro tests confirmed that a few of the cytomegalovirus-associated TCR beta chains recognize cytomegalovirus antigens. Because counts were too low, about 18 rarely observed V segments, including chromosome 9 orphons, were excluded from the earlier analysis of under 650 of the donors. Strong co-occurrence of HLA alleles, especially DR and DQ, made assigning TCR associations to individual alleles difficult. V-gene and J-gene trimming of TCR beta chains was associated with a missense DCLRE1C variant in a later genetic analysis, and the association was replicated in an independent cohort. A group of highly shared sequence variants was considered likely to be a technical artifact of the sequencing pipeline. In a later analysis, HLA-associated TCR beta chains showed more clonal expansion and lower generation probabilities than non-associated chains that were equally common. Broadly in line with IMGT annotations, most TCR beta V segments showed up in productive rearrangements about 87% or about 30% of the time in an earlier analysis of several hundred of the donors. Sequencing depth was assumed to be roughly uniform across donors in the presence/absence analyses, though that assumption may not hold. In a later genetic analysis, fewer N-insertions in productive TCRs were reported among donors in an Asian-associated ancestry cluster than the roughly 700-donor mean. In this cohort, only TCR beta chains were sequenced, and detectable features were limited by the absence of alpha or paired-chain data. A later analysis found that TCR association rates varied across HLA loci, with DRB1 alleles showing the most associated TCRs and HLA-C alleles the fewest.

Receptor libraries were prepared by the immunoSEQ multiplex PCR assay. For the multiplex PCR, a mixture combining 60 forward primers for TCR Vbeta segments and 13 reverse primers for TCR Jbeta segments was used. The CDR3 region of rearranged TCR beta genes was amplified from genomic DNA by a multiplex PCR assay. The amplified TCR beta libraries were sequenced on the Illumina HiSeq System as 87-base-pair reads. On the study's bioinformatics: A later analysis counted about 80 million unique TCR beta chains across the 690 or so repertoires, and approximately 11 million of these chains were shared by at least two donors. A nearest-neighbor algorithm error-corrected the raw reads and collapsed the reads into unique sequences, merging closely related sequences to remove PCR and sequencing errors. CDR3 sequences were aligned to IMGT reference sequences to assign V, D and J gene segments. For a sequence to be retained, a match of at least six nucleotides was required to both a V gene segment and a J gene segment. Rearrangements were classified as productive when the CDR3 lacked stop codons and remained in frame with V and J, and all other rearrangements were classified as non-productive. CDR3 was defined by IMGT convention, running from the second conserved V-encoded cysteine to the conserved J-encoded phenylalanine. The earlier analysis of about 590 of the donors excluded sequences that lacked an unambiguous match to a single V gene segment. In an earlier analysis of 500 to 750 of the donors, V segments were called functional above 56.7% productive rearrangements and were called segregating when the between-donor standard deviation exceeded 5%. A statistical classification framework was built for diagnosing cytomegalovirus status from the catalog of TCR beta chain sequences. A later analysis assigned V and J genes by comparing TCR nucleotide sequences with IMGT/GENE-DB human TR gene sequences. The TCRdist pipeline was used in a later analysis to assign CDR3 sequences and most-parsimonious VDJ recombination scenarios. In a later analysis, each TCR beta chain was defined by its CDR3 amino acid sequence together with its V-gene family, and reads lacking a unique V-gene family were excluded. In a later analysis, 450 to 600 highly shared, low-generation-probability nucleotide sequences were removed to address suspected cross-contamination and a sequencing artifact. In a later analysis, a clonal expansion index was calculated for each public chain from normalized within-repertoire ranks of inferred template counts. In a later analysis, generation probabilities were computed with a VDJ recombination model fitted to out-of-frame rearrangements, and the resulting probabilities were checked against IGoR. In a later analysis, TCR-TCR, TCR-HLA and TCR-CMV co-occurrence was scored with hypergeometric tests, and a repertoire-size bias correction was applied to TCR pairs. A later analysis estimated false discovery rates by permuting HLA or CMV assignments 20 times. In a later analysis, co-occurring TCRs were grouped using DBSCAN, and TCRdist sequence similarity was added for clustering within HLA-allele-positive subsets. Repertoires with fewer than 30,000 or more than 120,000 public chains were left out of co-occurrence clustering, as were about five repertoires with anomalous nucleotide sharing. Not all clones reach the TCRdb copy of this immuneACCESS table, which keeps in-frame sequences only. Checked studies attribute under half of the gap to unresolved V genes and leave the rest unexplained. Clonal size and the V and J genes are those of that table, whereas D and trimming came from the DNA. Across this sample there are 150,000 to 180,000 clones, with less than 80% seen only once. The biggest ten clones account for roughly 2% of the sample.

The cohort was made up of 666 healthy bone marrow donors. Cohort members were all nominally healthy when sampled, although unrecorded immune exposures were likely present. The donor was CMV seronegative and belonged to the group of under 400 seronegative cohort members. A peripheral blood sample was collected from each donor, and TCR beta sequencing was performed on peripheral blood mononuclear cells. The Qiagen DNeasy Blood Extraction Kit was used to extract genomic DNA from the blood cell samples. The TCR originated in a man aged 25-45 years in good health and CMV-seronegative. Specimen: PBMCs.

The nucleotide sequence is TGTGCCAGCAGCCGCCAGCGGGGCGCCGTGAACACTGAAGCTTTCTTT. The resulting protein is CASSRQRGAVNTEAFF. The chain joins TRBV7-2 to TRBJ1-1; the best D guess is TRBD1, with 5 bases matching. Between the V and J ends, shortened by 5 bases and 0 bases respectively, the junction contains 16 bases. From the cysteine up to the phenylalanine, the CDR3 has a length of 16 residues. The only DNA kept is the CDR3, 48 bases in frame from the first base. The germline V gene encodes CDR1 SGHTA and CDR2 FQGNSA.